This T cell receptor beta chain was sequenced for a study of long-term antiretroviral therapy in people with HIV. Trimming took 5 bases from V and 2 from J, leaving 16 bases between them. This CDR3 is built from 16 residues. The germline V gene encodes CDR1 SGHVS and CDR2 FQNEAQ. With survey level as its setting, the immunoSEQ assay was v3.0. Only in-frame clones appear in the TCRdb table, and some are missing; sequencing was by immunoSEQ multiplex PCR. The table has tens of thousands of clones, about 95% seen once. For each donor, at least one pre-ART and at least two post-ART PBMC samples were available. All participants with HIV were treated in the United States.

This chain joins TRBV7-8 and TRBJ1-3; D might be TRBD1 (5 bases). Source: unsorted PBMCs, taken 3.7 years after starting antiretroviral therapy. This receptor was taken from a woman between 50 and 59 years old with HIV. The CDR3 nucleotides are TGTGCCAGCAGCCTATCGGGGCCACGGACTGGAAACACCATATATTTT. It specifies CASSLSGPRTGNTIYF.